A single T cell receptor beta chain is shown here with its context. Sequencing ends 3 residues short of the CDR3 end; the germline J gene provides the rest. Genomic DNA, averaging approximately 1,200 ng per sample, yielded TCR beta CDR3 via immunoSEQ. Repertoires were generated with immunoSEQ multiplex PCR, while TCRdb's copy carries only in-frame clones and drops some. The sample spans under 45,000 clones; the ten largest clones claim less than 6%. CDR1 is KGHSY and CDR2 is FQNENV in the germline V gene. The CDR3 runs to 12 residues. Between the trimmed V and J ends, which lost 5 bases and 6 bases, there was a span of 9 bases. The data originate from a study of T cells in women clearing cervical HPV infection.

This TCR came from a woman between 18 and 69 years old with a cervical HPV16 infection that either progressed to CIN3+ or cleared (not recorded which). The V gene is TRBV16, the J gene TRBJ2-3, with TRBD1 as a possible D gene (6 bases). The sequenced sample consisted of blood buffy coat. The CDR3 DNA, read in part, is TGTGCCAGCAGCTACAGGGTGGATACG. Translating it yields CASSYRVDT. The whole CDR3 is CASSYRVDTQYF.